These 3 T cell receptor beta chains came from one sample sequenced in a study of blood T cell repertoires in COVID-19. This table comes from immunoSEQ multiplex PCR, and its TCRdb copy is limited to in-frame clones, with some not included. The repertoire includes over 130,000 clones, about four fifths of them detected once, and approximately 3.6% sits in the top ten. Source material: PBMCs or T cells enriched from blood (not recorded which). These receptors originate from a woman aged 45 to 65 with acute COVID-19.

The rearrangement joins TRBV5-4 to TRBJ2-1, with 10 bases fitting TRBD2. CDR1 is SGHNT and CDR2 is YYREEE in the germline V gene (reference sequence). J was trimmed by 5 bases and V by 0 bases; bases with no gene match: 14. This CDR3 is 19 amino acids long. CDR3: CASSLVGQPGLARNNEQFF. DNA of the CDR3: TGTGCCAGCAGCTTGGTTGGGCAACCGGGACTAGCGAGAAACAATGAGCAGTTCTTC.

This chain links TRBV5-8 with TRBJ1-4; D perhaps matches TRBD1 (6 bases). The CDR3 consists of 15 residues. The V end lost 4 bases, the J end lost 8 bases, and 18 bases lay between the germline ends. Per germline, CDR1 SGHTS and CDR2 YDEGEE. The CDR3 loop is CASSPADRRGEKLFF. CDR3 DNA: TGTGCCAGCAGCCCGGCCGACAGGCGCGGAGAAAAACTGTTTTTT.

The chain has TRBV7-8 and TRBJ1-1; D unresolved. Germline V gene data show CDR1 as SGHVS and CDR2 as FQNEAQ. V lost 3 bases, J lost 7 bases, and 12 bases lay in between. The CDR3 totals 13 residues. CDR3 bases: TGTGCCAGCAGCTTCGGAGGCCGAGTTGAAGCTTTCTTT. Translating it yields CASSFGGRVEAFF.